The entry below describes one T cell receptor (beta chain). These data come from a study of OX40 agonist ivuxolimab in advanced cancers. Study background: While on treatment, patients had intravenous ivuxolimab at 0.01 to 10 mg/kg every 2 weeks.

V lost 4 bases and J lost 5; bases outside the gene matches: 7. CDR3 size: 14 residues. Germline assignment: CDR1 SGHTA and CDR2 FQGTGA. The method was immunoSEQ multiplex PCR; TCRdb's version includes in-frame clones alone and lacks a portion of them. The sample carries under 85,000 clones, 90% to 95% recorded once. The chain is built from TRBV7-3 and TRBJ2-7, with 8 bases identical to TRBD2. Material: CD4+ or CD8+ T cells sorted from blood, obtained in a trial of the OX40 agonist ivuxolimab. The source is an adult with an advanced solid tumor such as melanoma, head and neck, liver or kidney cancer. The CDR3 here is CASSSQRESNEQYF. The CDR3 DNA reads TGTGCCAGCAGCTCCCAGCGGGAGTCGAACGAGCAGTACTTC.